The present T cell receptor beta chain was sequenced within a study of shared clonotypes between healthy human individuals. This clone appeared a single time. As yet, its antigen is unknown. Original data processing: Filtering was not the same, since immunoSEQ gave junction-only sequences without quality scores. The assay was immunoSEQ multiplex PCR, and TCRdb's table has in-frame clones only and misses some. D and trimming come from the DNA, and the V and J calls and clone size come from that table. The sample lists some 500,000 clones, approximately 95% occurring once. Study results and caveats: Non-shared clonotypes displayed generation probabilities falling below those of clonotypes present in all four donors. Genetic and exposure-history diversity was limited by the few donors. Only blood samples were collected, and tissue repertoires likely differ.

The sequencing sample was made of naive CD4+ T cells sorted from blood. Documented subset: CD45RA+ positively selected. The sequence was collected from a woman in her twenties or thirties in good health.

CDR3 in DNA: TGTGCCAGCAGCTCCCTCACTATGTCAGAAAATAATTCACCCCTCCACTTT. Translating it yields CASSSLTMSENNSPLHF. The chain couples TRBV11-2 to TRBJ1-6; D gene unclear. The CDR3 totals 17 residues. Trimming stripped 4 bases from V and 5 bases from J, with 18 bases between. Looked up from germline, CDR1 is SGHAT and CDR2 is FQNNGV.